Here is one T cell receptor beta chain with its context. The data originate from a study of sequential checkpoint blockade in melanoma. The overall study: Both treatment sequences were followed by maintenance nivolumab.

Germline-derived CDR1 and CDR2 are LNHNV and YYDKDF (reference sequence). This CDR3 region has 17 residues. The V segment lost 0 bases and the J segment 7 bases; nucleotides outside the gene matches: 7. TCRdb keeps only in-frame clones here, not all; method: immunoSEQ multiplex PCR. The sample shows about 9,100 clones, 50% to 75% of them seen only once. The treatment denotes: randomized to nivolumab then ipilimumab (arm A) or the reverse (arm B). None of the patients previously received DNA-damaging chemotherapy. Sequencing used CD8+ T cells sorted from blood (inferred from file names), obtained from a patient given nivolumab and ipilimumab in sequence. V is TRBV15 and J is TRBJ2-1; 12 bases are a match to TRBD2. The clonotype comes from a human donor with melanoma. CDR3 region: CATSRDRSSGGENEQFF. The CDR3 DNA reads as TGTGCCACCAGCAGAGATCGGTCTAGCGGGGGGGAGAATGAGCAGTTCTTC.